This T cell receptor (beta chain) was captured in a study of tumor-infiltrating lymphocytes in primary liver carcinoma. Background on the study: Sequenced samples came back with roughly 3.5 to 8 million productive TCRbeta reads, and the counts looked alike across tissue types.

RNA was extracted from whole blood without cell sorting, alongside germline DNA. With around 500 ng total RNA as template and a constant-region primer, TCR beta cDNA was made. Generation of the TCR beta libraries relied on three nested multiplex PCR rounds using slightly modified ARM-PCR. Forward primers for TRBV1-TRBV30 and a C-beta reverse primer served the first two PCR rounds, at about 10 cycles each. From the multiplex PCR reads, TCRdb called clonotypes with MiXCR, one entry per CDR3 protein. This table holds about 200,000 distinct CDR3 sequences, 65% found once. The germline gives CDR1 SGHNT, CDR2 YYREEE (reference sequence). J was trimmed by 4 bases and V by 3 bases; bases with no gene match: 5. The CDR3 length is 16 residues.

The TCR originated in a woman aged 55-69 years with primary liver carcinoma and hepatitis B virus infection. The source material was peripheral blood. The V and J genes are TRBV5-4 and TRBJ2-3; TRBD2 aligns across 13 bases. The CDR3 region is CASSSETSGRPDTQYF. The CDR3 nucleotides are TGTGCCAGCAGCTCCGAGACTAGCGGGAGGCCAGATACGCAGTATTTT.